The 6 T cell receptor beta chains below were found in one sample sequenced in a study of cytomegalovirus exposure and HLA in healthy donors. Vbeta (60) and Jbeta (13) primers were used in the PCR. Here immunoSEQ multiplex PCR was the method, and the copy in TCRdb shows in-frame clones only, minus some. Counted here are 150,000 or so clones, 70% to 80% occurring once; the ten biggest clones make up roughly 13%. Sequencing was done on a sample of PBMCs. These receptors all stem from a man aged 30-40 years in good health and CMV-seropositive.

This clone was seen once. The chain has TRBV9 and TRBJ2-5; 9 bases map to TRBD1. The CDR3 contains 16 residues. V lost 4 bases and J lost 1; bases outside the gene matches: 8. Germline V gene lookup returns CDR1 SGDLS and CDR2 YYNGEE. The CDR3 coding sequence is TGTGCCAGCAGCCTACAGGGGGCTCGGGGCCAAGAGACCCAGTACTTC. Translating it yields CASSLQGARGQETQYF.

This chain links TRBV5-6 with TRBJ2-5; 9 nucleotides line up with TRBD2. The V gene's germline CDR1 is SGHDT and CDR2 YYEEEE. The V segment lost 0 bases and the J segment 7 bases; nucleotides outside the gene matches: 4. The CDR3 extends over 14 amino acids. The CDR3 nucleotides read TGTGCCAGCAGCTTGGGGCTAGCGGGATGGACCCAGTACTTC. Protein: CASSLGLAGWTQYF.

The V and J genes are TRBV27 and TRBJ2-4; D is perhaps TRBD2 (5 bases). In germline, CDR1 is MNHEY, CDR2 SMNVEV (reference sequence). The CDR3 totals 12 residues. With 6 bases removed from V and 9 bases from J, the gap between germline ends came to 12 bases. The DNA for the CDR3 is TGTGCCAGCAGGAACACTGCGGGCATTCAGTACTTC. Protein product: CASRNTAGIQYF.

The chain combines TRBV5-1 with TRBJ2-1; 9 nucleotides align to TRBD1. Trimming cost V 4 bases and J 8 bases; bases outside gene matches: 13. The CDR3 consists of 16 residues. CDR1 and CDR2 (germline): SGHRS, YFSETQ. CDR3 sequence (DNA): TGCGCCAGCAGCCCGGTCGCCGACAGGGGGGCGGATGAGCAGTTCTTC. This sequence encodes CASSPVADRGADEQFF.

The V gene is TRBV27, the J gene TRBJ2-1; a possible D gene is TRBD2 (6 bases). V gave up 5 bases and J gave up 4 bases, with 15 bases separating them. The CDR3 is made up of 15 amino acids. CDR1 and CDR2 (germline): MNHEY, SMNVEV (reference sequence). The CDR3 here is CASSASGVSYNEQFF. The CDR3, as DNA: TGTGCCAGCAGTGCATCGGGAGTATCGTACAATGAGCAGTTCTTC.

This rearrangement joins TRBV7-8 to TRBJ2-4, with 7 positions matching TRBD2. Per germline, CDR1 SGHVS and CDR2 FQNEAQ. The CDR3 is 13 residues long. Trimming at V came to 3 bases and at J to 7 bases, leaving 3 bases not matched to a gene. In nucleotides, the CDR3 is TGTGCCAGCAGCTTTGGGGGGGACAACATTCAGTACTTC. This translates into CASSFGGDNIQYF.